Listed below are T cell receptor beta chains from one sample, sequenced in a study of cytomegalovirus exposure and HLA in healthy donors. Measured with immunoSEQ multiplex PCR; TCRdb has only the in-frame clones, and not every one. Here the sample spans approximately 190,000 clones, roughly 77% being singletons. Sequences were obtained from PBMCs. The receptors here all came from a man aged 40-49 years in good health and CMV-seropositive. CDR3s include the opening cysteine and the closing phenylalanine or tryptophan. A D gene is named only where the DNA matches it firmly. Only part of the rows carry a size: once, few, many, or a class if the clone is expanded.

>.|TRBV9|TRBJ2-2|TRBD1
TGTGCCAGCAGGCTAACAGGGGGACAAACCGGGGAGCTGTTTTTT
CASRLTGGQTGELFF
>.|TRBV9|TRBJ2-3|.
TGTGCCAGCAGCCCCCAGACAGATACGCAGTATTTT
CASSPQTDTQYF
>few|TRBV30|TRBJ1-5|.
TGTGCCTACAGGGAGGGTTGGAGCAATCAGCCCCAGCATTTT
CAYREGWSNQPQHF
>.|TRBV6-1|TRBJ1-5|.
TGTGCCAGCAGTATAGACATTAGCAATCAGCCCCAGCATTTT
CASSIDISNQPQHF
>.|TRBV28|TRBJ1-2|TRBD1
TGTGCCAGCAGTACTACGGGACAGGGGTCCGGCTACACCTTC
CASSTTGQGSGYTF
>.|TRBV29-1|TRBJ1-2|.
TGCAGCGGGATAACAGGGAACTATGGCTACACCTTC
CSGITGNYGYTF
>.|TRBV19|TRBJ1-5|TRBD1
TGTGCCAGTAGGACCGGGACAGGGCGACGCAATCAGCCCCAGCATTTT
CASRTGTGRRNQPQHF
>.|TRBV4-3|TRBJ2-1|.
TGCGCCAGCAGCCAAGTCTGGACACCGACCTACAATGAGCAGTTCTTC
CASSQVWTPTYNEQFF
>.|TRBV2|TRBJ1-6|.
TGTGCCAGCGGTCGGTTGCATTCACCCCTCCACTTT
CASGRLHSPLHF
>once|TRBV7-2|TRBJ2-7|TRBD2
TGTGCCAGCAGCCCAGCGGGGATCTCCTACGAGCAGTACTTC
CASSPAGISYEQYF
>.|TRBV28|TRBJ2-3|TRBD2
TGTGCCAGCAGTTTATCTAGCGGGACGACAGGAGATACGCAGTATTTT
CASSLSSGTTGDTQYF
>few|TRBV10-3|TRBJ2-7|.
TGTGCCATCAGGGAGGGACAGACAATCTACGAGCAGTACTTC
CAIREGQTIYEQYF
>few|TRBV19|TRBJ1-4|.
TGTGCCAGCAACAGGTTTGGGGAAAAACTGTTTTTT
CASNRFGEKLFF
>.|TRBV9|TRBJ1-4|.
TGTGCCAGCAGCTCCAGGGCGATTGCAACTAATGAAAAACTGTTTTTT
CASSSRAIATNEKLFF
>few|TRBV5-1|TRBJ2-1|TRBD1
TGCGCCAGCAGCTTGGCGACAGGGCTCAGGTATGAGCAGTTCTTC
CASSLATGLRYEQFF
>.|TRBV18|TRBJ2-3|.
TGTGCCAGCTCATCTGGACAGTACTCAGATACGCAGTATTTT
CASSSGQYSDTQYF
>.|TRBV6-1|TRBJ2-7|TRBD1
TGTGCCAGCAGAGAGCACAGGGGGGATTCCTACGAGCAGTACTTC
CASREHRGDSYEQYF
>.|TRBV27|TRBJ2-5|.
TGTGCCAGCAGTTTCCGCGGGAACTTCCAAGAGACCCAGTACTTC
CASSFRGNFQETQYF
>.|TRBV27|TRBJ2-7|.
TGTGCCAGCAAGGAAAGGGGCAAGTACGAGCAGTACTTC
CASKERGKYEQYF
>.|TRBV28|TRBJ1-2|.
TGTGCCAGCAGTTTGAGGCAGTTCTATGGCTACACCTTC
CASSLRQFYGYTF
>.|TRBV6-5|TRBJ2-7|.
TGTGCCAGCACCCAGGAGGGGCGGACCTACGAGCAGTACTTC
CASTQEGRTYEQYF
>.|TRBV5-1|TRBJ1-1|TRBD1
TGCGCCAGCAGCCCACAGGGGACGGATACTGAAGCTTTCTTT
CASSPQGTDTEAFF
>.|TRBV4-2|TRBJ1-2|TRBD1
TGTGCCAGCAGCCAGGGACAGTCTAACTATGGCTACACCTTC
CASSQGQSNYGYTF
>.|TRBV7-9|TRBJ1-4|TRBD1
TGTGCCAGCAGCCCGCGACAGGGGTCGAACGAAAAACTGTTTTTT
CASSPRQGSNEKLFF
>.|TRBV28|TRBJ2-2|TRBD2
TGTGCCAGCAGTTTTTTCCCCGGACTAGCCTCCGGGGAGCTGTTTTTT
CASSFFPGLASGELFF
>.|TRBV4-2|TRBJ1-1|TRBD1
TGTGCCAGCAGCCAAGATCCCGGGACAGGGGGCACTGAAGCTTTCTTT
CASSQDPGTGGTEAFF
>once|TRBV9|TRBJ2-1|TRBD2
TGTGCCAGCAGCCCCGGGACTAGCGGGAGCCATGAGCAGTTCTTC
CASSPGTSGSHEQFF
>.|TRBV7-7|TRBJ2-2|.
TGTGCCAGCAGCTCAAGTCCGGGTACCGGGGAGCTGTTTTTT
CASSSSPGTGELFF
>few|TRBV4-2|TRBJ2-1|.
TGTGCCAGCAGCCTAGACAGGACTCACTACAATGAGCAGTTCTTC
CASSLDRTHYNEQFF
>.|TRBV4-1|TRBJ2-7|.
TGCGCCAGCAGCCTTAGACTAGGCGAGCAGTACTTC
CASSLRLGEQYF
>.|TRBV2|TRBJ1-2|.
TGTGCCAGCACGGAGGGGAACTATGGCTACACCTTC
CASTEGNYGYTF
>.|TRBV10-3|TRBJ2-2|.
TGTGCCATCAGTTTTAGCACAAATAAAGGCGGGGAGCTGTTTTTT
CAISFSTNKGGELFF
>.|TRBV6-5|TRBJ2-1|TRBD2
TGTGCCAGCAGTAGCGGGAGGGCCGGAGATGAGCAGTTCTTC
CASSSGRAGDEQFF
>.|TRBV18|TRBJ2-3|TRBD2
TGTGCCAGCTCACCGGGACTAGCCGAAACAGATACGCAGTATTTT
CASSPGLAETDTQYF
>.|TRBV7-3|TRBJ2-6|.
TGTGCCAGCAGCTTATTACTACCCAACTCTGGGGCCAACGTCCTGACTTTC
CASSLLLPNSGANVLTF
>.|TRBV5-1|TRBJ2-7|TRBD2
TGCGCCAGCAGAGTGCAATCGGGAGGGGACGAGCAGTACTTC
CASRVQSGGDEQYF
>.|TRBV29-1|TRBJ2-1|TRBD2
TGCAGCGTGGGGACTAGCGGAATCTACAATGAGCAGTTCTTC
CSVGTSGIYNEQFF
>once|TRBV5-1|TRBJ2-1|TRBD2
TGCGCCAGCAGCTTGTGGGGCCTTCCCAGCGGGAGTAGGGATGAGCAGTTCTTC
CASSLWGLPSGSRDEQFF
>.|TRBV6-5|TRBJ1-5|TRBD1
TGTGCCAGCAGTACGGGACAGGGAATGGGGCCCCAGCATTTT
CASSTGQGMGPQHF
>.|TRBV14|TRBJ2-7|TRBD2
TGTGCCAGCAGCTTTACTAGCGGAGGACTTTACGAGCAGTACTTC
CASSFTSGGLYEQYF
>.|TRBV4-1|TRBJ2-7|TRBD2
TGCGCCAGCAGCCGTAGCGGGAGCTACGAGCAGTACTTC
CASSRSGSYEQYF
>.|TRBV6-1|TRBJ1-1|TRBD1
TGTGCCAGCACAGTGGGAACAGGGGGCTCTGAAGCTTTCTTT
CASTVGTGGSEAFF
>.|TRBV30|TRBJ2-7|.
TGTGCCGGGACCGGGGGACAGCCTTCCTACGAGCAGTACTTC
CAGTGGQPSYEQYF
>.|TRBV30|TRBJ2-7|TRBD2
TGTGCCTGGAGTACTAGCGGGTTAAAGTACGAGCAGTACTTC
CAWSTSGLKYEQYF
>.|TRBV7-2|TRBJ2-3|TRBD2
TGTGCCAGCAGCTCCCGGGCGGGAACTAGCGGGAGCGCGGTGGGTACGCAGTATTTT
CASSSRAGTSGSAVGTQYF
>.|TRBV23-1|TRBJ2-2|TRBD2
TGCGCCAGCAGTCAATCCGGGCGGGAGGCTAGAATTGGAGGAGCTGTTTTT
CASSQSGREARIGGAVF